The 17 T cell receptor beta chains given below trace back to one sample, sequenced in a study of cytomegalovirus exposure and HLA in healthy donors. The PCR contained 60 Vbeta and 13 Jbeta primers. TCRdb's table, derived via immunoSEQ multiplex PCR, lists solely in-frame clones and lacks some. Of 120,000 or so clones in the sample, approximately 80% were seen once. Sequencing was carried out using PBMCs. The receptors come from a woman between 40 and 50 years old in good health and CMV-seronegative.

The V and J genes are TRBV18 and TRBJ1-1, with TRBD1 as a possible D gene (6 bases). Trimming left V 4 bases short and J 4 bases short, with 16 bases between. Germline V gives CDR1 KGHSH, CDR2 LQKENI. CDR3 length: 15 residues. CDR3 in DNA: TGTGCCAGCTCACGGGGGCCCCCGGCGAGCACTGAAGCTTTCTTT. Its protein product is CASSRGPPASTEAFF.

The genes are TRBV29-1 and TRBJ1-2; perhaps TRBD1 as D (6 bases). CDR1 SQVTM and CDR2 ANQGSEA come from the germline V gene. Trimming took 4 bases from V and 2 from J, leaving 20 bases between them. This CDR3 is built from 16 residues. The CDR3 loop is CSVGPSRTVPNYGYTF. The CDR3 nucleotides are TGCAGCGTTGGCCCCTCCCGGACAGTCCCAAACTATGGCTACACCTTC.

This rearrangement joins TRBV2 to TRBJ1-2; D remains ambiguous. The V end was cut by 3 bases, the J end by 2 bases, with 4 bases between. The CDR3 totals 12 residues. Germline V gives CDR1 SNHLY, CDR2 FYNNEI. The CDR3 nucleotides read TGTGCCAGCAGTGAGAGGAACTATGGCTACACCTTC. This codes for CASSERNYGYTF.

J is TRBJ2-5 and V is TRBV11-2, with 10 bases aligning to TRBD1. This CDR3 is 15 amino acids long. Per germline, CDR1 SGHAT and CDR2 FQNNGV. The ends lost 5 bases at V and 5 bases at J; junction bases unmatched: 8. CDR3 nucleotides: TGTGCCAGCAGCACCGGACAGGGGGGTACGGAGACCCAGTACTTC. Translation gives CASSTGQGGTETQYF.

This CDR3 is CASSQASSGRRNEQFF. The CDR3 DNA follows: TGCGCCAGCAGCCAAGCATCGAGCGGGAGGCGCAATGAGCAGTTCTTC. V gene TRBV4-3 combines with J gene TRBJ2-1; TRBD2 matches at 9 bases. The length of the CDR3 is 16 residues. Germline-derived CDR1 and CDR2 are LGHNA and YSLEER. Trimming cost V 1 base and J 6 bases; bases outside gene matches: 7.

The chain is built from TRBV5-4 and TRBJ2-5, with D maybe TRBD1 (5 bases). The CDR3 consists of 15 residues. V was shortened by 4 bases and J by 5 bases, with 18 bases between the two germline ends. Germline loops: CDR1 SGHNT, CDR2 YYREEE (reference sequence). DNA of the CDR3: TGTGCCAGCAGCCGACTCGGAACAGGAGATGAGACCCAGTACTTC. Translated, it gives CASSRLGTGDETQYF.

The chain employs TRBV28 and TRBJ1-2; D possibly corresponds to TRBD1 (5 bases). This CDR3 has 13 amino acids. Looked up from germline, CDR1 is MDHEN and CDR2 is SYDVKM. Trimming cost V 6 bases and J 0 bases, with 8 bases left between them. CDR3 sequence reads: CASSRQSNYGYTF. The CDR3 DNA follows: TGTGCCAGCAGCCGACAGTCTAACTATGGCTACACCTTC.

The chain employs TRBV5-1 and TRBJ2-1; D is perhaps TRBD2 (5 bases). The V gene lost 0 bases and the J gene lost 3 bases, with 7 bases spanning the gap. The CDR3 has 14 residues. Germline V lookup: CDR1 SGHRS, CDR2 YFSETQ. CDR3 bases: TGCGCCAGCAGCTTGGTAGGACTCTACAATGAGCAGTTCTTC. It specifies CASSLVGLYNEQFF.

J is TRBJ2-5 and V is TRBV2, with 8 positions matching TRBD1. CDR1 and CDR2 (germline): SNHLY, FYNNEI. V dropped 5 bases and J dropped 4; count of bases not matched to a gene: 6. This CDR3 has 14 residues. CDR3 nucleotides: TGTGCCAGCAGTACTGACAGGGGTGGAGAGACCCAGTACTTC. This translates into CASSTDRGGETQYF. Drawing the rest from reference TRBV2 and TRBJ2-5, the complete variable domain is EPEVTQTPSHQVTQMGQEVILRCVPISNHLYFYWYRQILGQKVEFLVSFYNNEISEKSEIFDDQFSVERPDGSNFTLKIRSTKLEDSAMYFCASSTDRGGETQYFGPGTRLLVL.

This sequence joins TRBV5-4 and TRBJ2-7; 8 nucleotides line up with TRBD2. The junction had 6 bases not matched to a gene; V was cut back by 5 bases and J by 2 bases. The germline gives CDR1 SGHNT, CDR2 YYREEE (reference sequence). The CDR3 has 14 residues. The CDR3 protein is CASSPGGATYEQYF. The DNA of the CDR3 is TGTGCCAGCAGTCCGGGGGGGGCGACCTACGAGCAGTACTTC.

The chain employs TRBV5-1 and TRBJ2-3, with 12 bases that match TRBD1. This CDR3 is built from 16 residues. Germline V gene lookup returns CDR1 SGHRS and CDR2 YFSETQ. V lost 4 bases and J lost 1; bases outside the gene matches: 4. The CDR3 bases are TGCGCCAGCAGCGACGGGACAGGGGGCGGCACAGATACGCAGTATTTT. It codes for CASSDGTGGGTDTQYF.

This clone was observed a handful of times. The rearrangement links TRBV2 to TRBJ1-6, with TRBD1 matching 7 bases. The CDR3 covers 14 residues. V shed 6 bases and J 10 bases; nucleotides not matched to a gene: 9. Germline V lookup: CDR1 SNHLY, CDR2 FYNNEI. The CDR3 coding sequence is TGTGCCAGCAGAACGACAGGGTTAAGGTCACCCCTCCACTTT. Its translation is CASRTTGLRSPLHF.

This chain uses TRBV4-3 with TRBJ2-5; D is possibly TRBD1 (5 bases). The germline V gene has CDR1 LGHNA and CDR2 YSLEER. The CDR3 runs 15 residues. Trimming took 5 bases from V and 4 from J, leaving 17 bases between them. CDR3 residues: CASSKLLGVRETQYF. The DNA of the CDR3 is TGCGCCAGCAGCAAGCTTCTAGGGGTCCGAGAGACCCAGTACTTC.

This clone has a handful of counts. DNA of the CDR3: TGTGCCAGCAGCGTATCCGGGGAATCAAGGGGGACTGAAGCTTTCTTT. Amino acid sequence: CASSVSGESRGTEAFF. This chain joins TRBV9 and TRBJ1-1; tentatively, D is TRBD1 (6 bases). V was pared by 1 base and J by 5 bases, with 18 bases between. The CDR3 is 16 amino acids. The germline V gene encodes CDR1 SGDLS and CDR2 YYNGEE.

V is TRBV18 and J is TRBJ2-7; a weak D match, TRBD2 (5 bases). The CDR3 loop spans 14 amino acids. V lost 8 bases, J lost 5 bases, and 19 bases lay in between. The V gene's germline CDR1 is KGHSH and CDR2 LQKENI. CDR3 sequence: CASGIRRELDEQYF. As DNA, the CDR3 is TGTGCCAGCGGAATAAGAAGGGAGTTGGACGAGCAGTACTTC.

The chain combines TRBV4-3 with TRBJ2-5; D is perhaps TRBD2 (6 bases). The V and J ends lost 4 bases and 2 bases respectively, with 17 bases between them. In germline, CDR1 is LGHNA, CDR2 YSLEER. The CDR3 runs 16 residues. CDR3 DNA sequence: TGCGCCAGCAGCCCTGTATTGGGGGGATATCAAGAGACCCAGTACTTC. Encoded protein: CASSPVLGGYQETQYF.

The chain has TRBV15 and TRBJ2-2, with a weak D call TRBD1 (5 bases). Germline values: CDR1 LNHNV, CDR2 YYDKDF (reference sequence). V was clipped by 0 bases and J by 5 bases, with 7 bases between them. The CDR3 has 14 residues. The CDR3 loop is CATSRDRGTGELFF. The CDR3 nucleotides read TGTGCCACCAGCAGAGATAGGGGTACCGGGGAGCTGTTTTTT.